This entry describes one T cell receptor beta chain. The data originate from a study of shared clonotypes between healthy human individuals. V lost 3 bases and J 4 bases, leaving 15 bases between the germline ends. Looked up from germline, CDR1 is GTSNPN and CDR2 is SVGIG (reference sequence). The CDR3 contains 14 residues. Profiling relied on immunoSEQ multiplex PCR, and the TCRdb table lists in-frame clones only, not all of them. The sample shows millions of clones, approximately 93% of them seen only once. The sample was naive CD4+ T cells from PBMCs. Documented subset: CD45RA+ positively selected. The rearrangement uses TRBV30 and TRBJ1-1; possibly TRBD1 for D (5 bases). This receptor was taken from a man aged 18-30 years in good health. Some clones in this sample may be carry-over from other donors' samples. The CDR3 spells CAWRKIRELTEAFF. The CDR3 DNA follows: TGTGCCTGGAGGAAGATCAGGGAGCTCACTGAAGCTTTCTTT. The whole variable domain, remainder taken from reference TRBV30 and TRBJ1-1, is SQTIHQWPATLVQPVGSPLSLECTVEGTSNPNLYWYRQAAGRGLQLLFYSVGIGQISSEVPQNLSASRPQDRQFILSSKKLLLSDSGFYLCAWRKIRELTEAFFGQGTRLTVV.